These 5 T cell receptor beta chains came from one sample sequenced in a study of T cell responses to AZD1222 COVID-19 vaccine. TCRdb's copy holds only in-frame clones and misses some; the assay was immunoSEQ multiplex PCR. The sample consists of just over 90,000 clones, 85% to 90% of them appearing once. Here the sequenced sample was peripheral blood, taken 28 days after the second AZD1222 dose. All receptors come from an adult who received the AZD1222 COVID-19 vaccine.

The V and J genes are TRBV4-3 and TRBJ2-7; D perhaps matches TRBD1 (6 bases). This CDR3 has 17 amino acids. Germline assignment: CDR1 LGHNA and CDR2 YSLEER. V was pared by 0 bases and J by 0 bases, with 15 bases between. The CDR3 region has the DNA TGCGCCAGCAGCCAAGACGTGATCAGGACAGACTCCTACGAGCAGTACTTC. Its translation is CASSQDVIRTDSYEQYF.

V and J are TRBV3-1 (or the pseudogene TRBV3-2) and TRBJ1-1; D is possibly TRBD1 (5 bases). Germline CDR1 reads LGHDT; CDR2 reads YNNKEL (reference sequence). The ends were cut back, 7 bases at V and 4 bases at J, with 16 bases in the middle. The CDR3 totals 14 residues. The CDR3 sequence is CASTLRALSTEAFF. As DNA, the CDR3 is TGTGCCAGCACCCTCAGGGCCTTGAGCACTGAAGCTTTCTTT.

This chain uses TRBV7-6 with TRBJ2-1, with a weak D call TRBD2 (6 bases). The germline gives CDR1 SGHVS, CDR2 FNYEAQ. Trimming shortened V by 4 bases and J by 0 bases, and 10 bases separated the two germline ends. CDR3 length equals 15 residues. CDR3 in DNA: TGTGCCAGCAGCTGGACTACCGACTCCTACAATGAGCAGTTCTTC. This translates into CASSWTTDSYNEQFF.

J is TRBJ1-3 and V is TRBV30, with TRBD1 matching over 7 bases. With V trimmed by 4 bases and J by 5 bases, 17 bases remained unmatched. The CDR3 is made up of 17 amino acids. Germline V CDR1 and CDR2: GTSNPN, SVGIG (reference sequence). CDR3 sequence (DNA): TGTGCCTGGACCGGTGAGGTTACGACAGGGTGGAGAAACACCATATATTTT. It codes for CAWTGEVTTGWRNTIYF.

Note on this clone: Other DNA sequences from this sample encode an identical CDR3 as well. This chain uses TRBV15 with TRBJ2-7, with D perhaps matching TRBD2 (5 bases). The germline V gene has CDR1 LNHNV and CDR2 YYDKDF (reference sequence). The CDR3 has 13 amino acids. The germline V and J ends were trimmed by 9 bases and 4 bases, with 16 bases remaining between them. The CDR3: CATGSGEAYEQYF. The CDR3 DNA sequence: TGTGCCACTGGAAGCGGAGAAGCTTACGAGCAGTACTTC.